This entry lists 29 T cell receptor beta chains sequenced from one sample in a study of blood T cell repertoires in COVID-19. Only in-frame clones appear in the TCRdb table, and some are missing; sequencing was by immunoSEQ multiplex PCR. Here the sample spans around 99,000 clones, approximately 85% being singletons. Sample: peripheral blood. The origin of the receptors is an elderly woman with active or convalescent COVID-19.

The chain employs TRBV7-2 and TRBJ1-5; possibly TRBD1 for D (5 bases). The CDR3 has 15 residues. The germline gives CDR1 SGHTA, CDR2 FQGNSA. The V end lost 1 base, the J end lost 3 bases, and 10 bases lay between the germline ends. CDR3 in amino acids: CASSLEQANNQPQHF. CDR3 sequence (DNA): TGTGCCAGCAGCTTAGAACAGGCCAACAATCAGCCCCAGCATTTT.

There are a few counts of this clone. The V call is TRBV18, the J call TRBJ1-2; 7 positions match TRBD1. The CDR3 runs 13 residues. Losses at the gene ends were 2 bases for V and 6 bases for J; bases not matched to a gene: 3. Germline CDR1 reads KGHSH; CDR2 reads LQKENI. DNA of the CDR3: TGTGCCAGCTCACCAGACAGGGAGGATGGCTACACCTTC. It codes for CASSPDREDGYTF. Variable domain in full (rest from reference TRBV18 and TRBJ1-2): NAGVMQNPRHLVRRRGQEARLRCSPMKGHSHVYWYRQLPEEGLKFMVYLQKENIIDESGMPKERFSAEFPKEGPSILRIQQVVRGDSAAYFCASSPDREDGYTFGSGTRLTVV.

The rearrangement links TRBV29-1 to TRBJ2-6; TRBD1 is a possible D gene (7 bases). Germline V gives CDR1 SQVTM, CDR2 ANQGSEA. There are 13 residues in the CDR3. The V end was cut by 6 bases, the J end by 2 bases, with 8 bases between. The CDR3 coding sequence is TGCAGCGTCAGGGGGGCTGGGGCCAACGTCCTGACTTTC. This sequence encodes CSVRGAGANVLTF. The entire variable domain, with the rest obtained from reference TRBV29-1 and TRBJ2-6, is as follows: SAVISQKPSRDICQRGTSLTIQCQVDSQVTMMFWYRQQPGQSLTLIATANQGSEATYESGFVIDKFPISRPNLTFSTLTVSNMSPEDSSIYLCSVRGAGANVLTFGAGSRLTVL.

This chain uses TRBV18 with TRBJ2-1; 15 bases fit TRBD2. Germline V gene sequence: CDR1 KGHSH, CDR2 LQKENI. The ends lost 6 bases at V and 9 bases at J; junction bases unmatched: 6. This CDR3 is built from 15 residues. The CDR3 region has the DNA TGTGCCAGCTCCCGGACTAGCGGGAGGGCCCTTGAGCAGTTCTTC. The encoded protein is CASSRTSGRALEQFF.

This clone was detected a few times. The chain couples TRBV28 to TRBJ2-7; 9 bases fit TRBD1. Germline V gene lookup returns CDR1 MDHEN and CDR2 SYDVKM. Trimming removed 5 bases from V and 6 bases from J; junction bases left unmatched: 8. The CDR3 spans 14 residues. CDR3 in DNA: TGTGCCAGCAGTAGCCCGGGACAGGGCGTCGAGCAGTACTTC. As protein: CASSSPGQGVEQYF. Supplemented by reference TRBV28 and TRBJ2-7, the full variable domain reads DVKVTQSSRYLVKRTGEKVFLECVQDMDHENMFWYRQDPGLGLRLIYFSYDVKMKEKGDIPEGYSVSREKKERFSLILESASTNQTSMYLCASSSPGQGVEQYFGPGTRLTVT.

Details on this clone: Other DNA sequences in the same sample also yield this CDR3. This chain joins TRBV7-2 and TRBJ2-2; TRBD1 matches 7 bases. The CDR3 runs to 15 residues. Germline V CDR1 and CDR2: SGHTA, FQGNSA. Germline trimming cut 5 bases from V and 4 bases from J; bases unmatched to any gene: 7. CDR3 in amino acids: CASSPRQGGTGELFF. The CDR3 bases are TGTGCCAGCAGCCCTCGACAGGGCGGCACCGGGGAGCTGTTTTTT.

This clone has just a few counts. A junction boundary mismatches the germline segment, possibly from a read error. V gene TRBV24-1 combines with J gene TRBJ2-5; D not certain. This CDR3 has 13 residues. Per the germline V gene, CDR1 is KGHDR and CDR2 is SFDVKD. The DNA for the CDR3 is TGTGCCACCAGTGATGCCGGTCAAGAGTCCCAGTACTTC. This codes for CATSDAGQESQYF.

The CDR3 sequence: CALNPQSNTEAFF. In nucleotides, the CDR3 is TGTGCCCTAAACCCACAGTCGAACACTGAAGCTTTCTTT. The V call is TRBV7-6, the J call TRBJ1-1; no firm D call. Trimming took 11 bases from V and 1 from J, leaving 14 bases between them. The germline V gene encodes CDR1 SGHVS and CDR2 FNYEAQ. There are 13 residues in the CDR3.

The genes are TRBV18 and TRBJ2-5, with 10 positions matching TRBD1. Germline V gene lookup returns CDR1 KGHSH and CDR2 LQKENI. V lost 4 bases to trimming and J lost 4 bases; unmatched junction nucleotides: 0. This CDR3 has 13 residues. CDR3 protein: CASSRQGAETQYF. In DNA, the CDR3 is TGTGCCAGCTCACGACAGGGGGCAGAGACCCAGTACTTC. The full variable domain, its missing parts supplied by reference TRBV18 and TRBJ2-5, is NAGVMQNPRHLVRRRGQEARLRCSPMKGHSHVYWYRQLPEEGLKFMVYLQKENIIDESGMPKERFSAEFPKEGPSILRIQQVVRGDSAAYFCASSRQGAETQYFGPGTRLLVL.

This clone was seen a handful of times. This rearrangement joins TRBV6-6 to TRBJ1-3, with TRBD1 identical over 8 bases. Trimming cost V 5 bases and J 0 bases; bases outside gene matches: 6. Germline lookup yields CDR1 MNHNY and CDR2 SVGAGI (reference sequence). The CDR3 is 16 residues long. The CDR3 DNA reads as TGTGCCAGCAGTCAAGGACAGGGATCCTCTGGAAACACCATATATTTT. As protein: CASSQGQGSSGNTIYF.

This sequence joins TRBV9 and TRBJ2-3; D perhaps matches TRBD2 (5 bases). In germline, CDR1 is SGDLS, CDR2 YYNGEE. V lost 2 bases to trimming and J lost 3 bases, with 16 bases between them. CDR3 length: 16 amino acids. The CDR3 here is CASSVNPGIITDTQYF. As DNA, the CDR3 is TGTGCCAGCAGCGTCAACCCCGGGATTATTACAGATACGCAGTATTTT.

This rearrangement joins TRBV7-9 to TRBJ2-3; TRBD2 might be the D (6 bases). Trimming removed 1 base at V and 4 bases at J, with 12 bases between. This CDR3 contains 15 residues. CDR1 is SEHNR, CDR2 FQNEAQ, per germline (reference sequence). CDR3 loop: CASSLDTRRADTQYF. The CDR3 coding sequence is TGTGCCAGCAGCTTAGATACCCGGAGGGCAGATACGCAGTATTTT.

The chain joins TRBV27 to TRBJ2-7; tentatively, D is TRBD1 (5 bases). Germline assignment: CDR1 MNHEY and CDR2 SMNVEV (reference sequence). The CDR3 is 16 amino acids. Trimming left V 2 bases short and J 4 bases short, with 18 bases between. CDR3 region: CASSLQSAGRDYEQYF. For the CDR3, the DNA is TGTGCCAGCAGTTTACAGTCGGCAGGGCGCGATTACGAGCAGTACTTC.

Concerning this clone: Mismatch with germline at one junction end may stem from a read error. The chain uses TRBV5-1 and TRBJ2-5; the match to TRBD2 covers 11 bases. CDR3 length equals 15 residues. The germline V gene has CDR1 SGHRS and CDR2 YFSETQ. The CDR3 coding sequence is TGTGCCAGCAGAGACGTAGCGGGAGGGGGAGAGACCCAGTACTTC. Its translation: CASRDVAGGGETQYF.

The rearrangement uses TRBV5-1 and TRBJ2-5, with a possible D match to TRBD2 (5 bases). The CDR3 is 15 amino acids. CDR1 is SGHRS and CDR2 is YFSETQ in the germline V gene. Trimming removed 0 bases from V and 1 base from J, with 10 bases in between. CDR3 sequence reads: CASSLALASQETQYF. The DNA of the CDR3 is TGCGCCAGCAGCTTGGCGCTAGCAAGCCAAGAGACCCAGTACTTC.

The chain joins TRBV5-4 to TRBJ2-1; TRBD1 is a possible D gene (5 bases). Germline CDR1 is SGHNT and CDR2 is YYREEE (reference sequence). Trimming took 3 bases from V and 3 from J, leaving 7 bases between them. This CDR3 is 13 amino acids long. This CDR3 reads CASSWQGYNEQFF. For the CDR3, the DNA is TGTGCCAGCAGCTGGCAGGGCTACAATGAGCAGTTCTTC.

V and J are TRBV6-5 and TRBJ2-3; possible D gene TRBD2, 6 bases. Germline assignment: CDR1 MNHEY and CDR2 SVGAGI. V lost 2 bases and J lost 0, with 9 bases in between. CDR3 length: 15 amino acids. CDR3 sequence (DNA): TGTGCCAGCAGTTACCGGGACTTGAGCACAGATACGCAGTATTTT. It specifies CASSYRDLSTDTQYF.

The rearrangement joins TRBV9 to TRBJ2-3; 11 nucleotides agree with TRBD2. The CDR3 length is 16 residues. V dropped 4 bases and J dropped 5; count of bases not matched to a gene: 9. CDR1 and CDR2 from the germline V gene are SGDLS and YYNGEE. As DNA, the CDR3 is TGTGCCAGCAGCCCACGACTAGCGGGGACTGGAGATACGCAGTATTTT. Translation: CASSPRLAGTGDTQYF.

This clone was seen at least ten times. This chain connects TRBV24-1 to TRBJ2-3; 9 bases are shared with TRBD1. Trimming took 4 bases from V and 4 from J; bases not matched to a gene: 8. The CDR3 is 16 amino acids. The germline CDR1 and CDR2 sequences are KGHDR and SFDVKD. Here the CDR3 DNA reads TGTGCCACCAGTGACCGCGGACAGGGGAGGTCAGATACGCAGTATTTT. As protein: CATSDRGQGRSDTQYF.

V gene TRBV7-9 combines with J gene TRBJ2-5; 11 bases are a match to TRBD1. The CDR3 has 15 amino acids. Germline CDR1 is SEHNR and CDR2 is FQNEAQ (reference sequence). V was pared by 0 bases and J by 5 bases, with 2 bases of the junction left unmatched. Here the CDR3 reads CASSLAGQGGETQYF. The CDR3 DNA is TGTGCCAGCAGCTTAGCGGGACAGGGGGGGGAGACCCAGTACTTC.

This chain joins TRBV6-6 and TRBJ1-1, with D possibly matching TRBD1 (6 bases). The CDR3 length is 16 residues. Germline values: CDR1 MNHNY, CDR2 SVGAGI (reference sequence). Deletions cut 6 bases from V and 0 bases from J, with 17 bases between. CDR3 loop: CASRKDRSFMNTEAFF. CDR3 sequence (DNA): TGTGCCAGCAGAAAGGACAGAAGCTTCATGAACACTGAAGCTTTCTTT.

Only one count was recorded for this clone. The chain couples TRBV7-2 to TRBJ2-5; 8 positions agree with TRBD2. V trimming: 2 bases; J trimming: 7 bases; junction bases outside the gene matches: 12. The CDR3 has 16 residues. Germline CDR1 reads SGHTA; CDR2 reads FQGNSA. The CDR3 coding sequence is TGTGCCAGCAGCTTAACTGGCGGCGCCCGGGGGGGGACCCAGTACTTC. It specifies CASSLTGGARGGTQYF. The full variable domain, completed using reference TRBV7-2 and TRBJ2-5, is GAGVSQSPSNKVTEKGKDVELRCDPISGHTALYWYRQSLGQGLEFLIYFQGNSAPDKSGLPSDRFSAERTGGSVSTLTIQRTQQEDSAVYLCASSLTGGARGGTQYFGPGTRLLVL.

The rearrangement joins TRBV19 to TRBJ2-7; D is uncertain. Trimming left V 4 bases short and J 3 bases short, with 4 bases between. From germline, CDR1 is LNHDA and CDR2 SQIVND (reference sequence). There are 11 residues in the CDR3. CDR3 nucleotides: TGTGCCAGTAGTACCATCTACGAGCAGTACTTC. Translated: CASSTIYEQYF.

The chain employs TRBV27 and TRBJ2-5; TRBD2 agrees at 13 bases. From germline, CDR1 is MNHEY and CDR2 SMNVEV (reference sequence). The CDR3 is 13 amino acids. Germline trimming cut 6 bases from V and 7 bases from J; bases unmatched to any gene: 2. The DNA of the CDR3 is TGTGCCAGCAGCTGGACTAGCGGGGGGACCCAGTACTTC. Encoded protein: CASSWTSGGTQYF.

V is TRBV6-5 and J is TRBJ1-1; TRBD1 matches at 7 bases. After removal of 6 bases from V and 11 bases from J, the junction contained 12 bases not matched to a gene. CDR3 length: 13 residues. The germline gives CDR1 MNHEY, CDR2 SVGAGI. Here the CDR3 DNA reads TGTGCCAGCAGCGGCCCCACAGGGGATCCGGCTTTCTTT. It codes for CASSGPTGDPAFF.

The chain carries TRBV6-5 and TRBJ1-2, with 7 nucleotides matching TRBD1. The CDR3 extends over 13 amino acids. The junction had 9 bases not matched to a gene; V was cut back by 7 bases and J by 7 bases. Per the germline V gene, CDR1 is MNHEY and CDR2 is SVGAGI. The CDR3: CASKEQGKGGYTF. The CDR3 DNA reads as TGTGCCAGCAAAGAACAGGGGAAAGGTGGCTACACCTTC.

The V gene is TRBV11-2, the J gene TRBJ2-5, with a tentative D call TRBD1 (6 bases). The CDR3 totals 17 residues. V was clipped by 3 bases and J by 2 bases, with 19 bases between them. Germline assignment: CDR1 SGHAT and CDR2 FQNNGV. The CDR3 is CASSFEVSWGQQETQYF. The CDR3 nucleotides are TGTGCCAGCAGCTTTGAGGTATCGTGGGGGCAACAAGAGACCCAGTACTTC. Filled out from reference TRBV11-2 and TRBJ2-5, the complete variable domain reads EAGVAQSPRYKIIEKRQSVAFWCNPISGHATLYWYQQILGQGPKLLIQFQNNGVVDDSQLPKDRFSAERLKGVDSTLKIQPAKLEDSAVYLCASSFEVSWGQQETQYFGPGTRLLVL.

The rearrangement joins TRBV27 to TRBJ2-3, with a tentative D call TRBD1 (6 bases). Germline loops: CDR1 MNHEY, CDR2 SMNVEV (reference sequence). The CDR3 sequence is 15 residues long. Trimming pared 6 bases from V and 0 bases from J, leaving 13 bases between. CDR3 DNA sequence: TGTGCCAGCAGGGGCTCGGGACAAAGCACAGATACGCAGTATTTT. Its translation is CASRGSGQSTDTQYF.

The chain joins TRBV6-1 to TRBJ2-7; 13 bases are shared with TRBD2. The trim removed 3 bases at V and 5 bases at J, leaving 16 bases unmatched. The CDR3 covers 19 residues. Germline V CDR1 and CDR2: MNHNS, SASEGT. The CDR3 sequence is CASSDWGTSGKRSSNEQYF. The CDR3, as DNA: TGTGCCAGCAGTGATTGGGGGACTAGCGGGAAGAGAAGCAGCAACGAGCAGTACTTC.